This T cell receptor (beta chain) is from a study of CD8+CD57+ T cells in acquired aplastic anemia. The wider study: An average of roughly 3 ug of DNA was obtained from sorted CD4+ and CD8+ cells.

Genomic DNA provided the template from which TCR beta VDJ and CDR3 profiles were obtained. TCRdb ran MiXCR on the reads and lists one entry per CDR3 protein. The table has under 200,000 distinct CDR3 sequences, around half seen once. The length of the CDR3 is 12 residues. With 9 bases removed from V and 8 bases from J, the gap between germline ends came to 14 bases. Germline lookup yields CDR1 MNHNS and CDR2 SASEGT. Whoever was chosen for sequencing had shown CD8+CD57+ cell expansion by flow cytometry. This chain connects TRBV6-1 to TRBJ2-1; tentative D call: TRBD1 (6 bases). Sequenced: sorted CD4+, CD8+, or CD8+CD57+ T cells (not recorded which) from PBMCs. The sequence was collected from a human donor with aplastic anemia. The CDR3 nucleotides read TGTGCCAGTAGGGACAAAGGCGATGAGCAGTTCTTC. Encoded protein: CASRDKGDEQFF.